Listed here are 9 T cell receptor beta chains from one sample, sequenced in a study of blood T cell repertoires in COVID-19. Measured with immunoSEQ multiplex PCR; TCRdb has only the in-frame clones, and not every one. The sample includes around 140,000 clones, almost 90% of them seen just once. The sequenced sample consisted of peripheral blood. The receptor source for this set is a woman between 55 and 75 years old with acute or convalescent COVID-19.

This clone showed up just a few times. This sequence joins TRBV7-2 and TRBJ1-2, with D possibly matching TRBD1 (6 bases). The CDR3 spans 14 residues. Between the trimmed V and J ends, which lost 2 bases and 4 bases, there was a span of 11 bases. Germline loops: CDR1 SGHTA, CDR2 FQGNSA. In nucleotides, the CDR3 is TGTGCCAGCAGCTTATCGTCCAGGGGCTATGGCTACACCTTC. Amino acid sequence: CASSLSSRGYGYTF.

This chain connects TRBV7-9 to TRBJ1-1, with D possibly being TRBD1 (6 bases). The V gene lost 5 bases and the J gene lost 8 bases, with 9 bases spanning the gap. Germline CDR1 reads SEHNR; CDR2 reads FQNEAQ (reference sequence). The CDR3 totals 11 residues. In DNA, the CDR3 is TGTGCCAGCAGCCCAAGGGGGGAAGCTTTCTTT. Translated: CASSPRGEAFF.

The chain recombines TRBV7-2 with TRBJ1-1; 8 bases are a match to TRBD1. The CDR3 has 18 amino acids. V gave up 2 bases and J gave up 5 bases; unmatched junction bases: 16. The germline V gene has CDR1 SGHTA and CDR2 FQGNSA. CDR3 region: CASSLIGGTGGGGTEAFF. Here the CDR3 DNA reads TGTGCCAGCAGCTTAATTGGCGGTACAGGGGGTGGAGGGACTGAAGCTTTCTTT.

V is TRBV4-2 and J is TRBJ2-1, with 13 bases that match TRBD2. Germline CDR1 and CDR2: LGHNA and YNFKEQ. V was clipped by 0 bases and J by 0 bases; unmatched bases: 5. The CDR3 has 19 residues. CDR3 bases: TGTGCCAGCAGCCAAGATCCACTAGCGGGGGGGAACTCCTACAATGAGCAGTTCTTC. Amino acid sequence: CASSQDPLAGGNSYNEQFF.

This clone showed up just a few times. This chain connects TRBV5-8 to TRBJ2-7, with no clear D. CDR3 size: 15 residues. Per germline, CDR1 SGHTS and CDR2 YDEGEE. Between the trimmed V and J ends, which lost 5 bases and 1 base, there was a span of 16 bases. CDR3 nucleotides: TGTGCCAGCAGACCCCTTTTAAGCCCTTCCTACGAGCAGTACTTC. It specifies CASRPLLSPSYEQYF.

The rearrangement joins TRBV5-1 to TRBJ1-6, with D possibly TRBD1 on 6 matching bases. The CDR3 is 15 residues long. Trimming took 2 bases from V and 6 from J, leaving 12 bases between them. Germline CDR1 SGHRS, CDR2 YFSETQ. The DNA of the CDR3 is TGCGCCAGCAGCTTATTGGGACACGCTAATTCACCCCTCCACTTT. Encoded protein: CASSLLGHANSPLHF.

The rearrangement links TRBV25-1 to TRBJ2-1, with D perhaps matching TRBD2 (6 bases). Trimming removed 3 bases from V and 0 bases from J, with 12 bases in between. The germline gives CDR1 MGHDK, CDR2 SYGVNS. CDR3 length: 16 residues. The CDR3 DNA sequence: TGTGCCAGCAGTGATAATACGGGGGTCTCCTACAATGAGCAGTTCTTC. Translated, it gives CASSDNTGVSYNEQFF.

The V gene is TRBV5-1, the J gene TRBJ2-5, with TRBD2 identical over 9 bases. With V trimmed by 1 base and J by 2 bases, 6 bases remained unmatched. The CDR3 sequence is 16 residues long. Germline-derived CDR1 and CDR2 are SGHRS and YFSETQ. The CDR3 DNA reads as TGCGCCAGCAGCTTGATTCGGCGGGGGGGACAAGAGACCCAGTACTTC. Amino acid sequence: CASSLIRRGGQETQYF. Supplemented by reference TRBV5-1 and TRBJ2-5, the full variable domain reads KAGVTQTPRYLIKTRGQQVTLSCSPISGHRSVSWYQQTPGQGLQFLFEYFSETQRNKGNFPGRFSGRQFSNSRSEMNVSTLELGDSALYLCASSLIRRGGQETQYFGPGTRLLVL.

The chain has TRBV7-2 and TRBJ1-1; 10 nucleotides line up with TRBD1. Germline V gene data show CDR1 as SGHTA and CDR2 as FQGNSA. This CDR3 has 17 residues. J gave up 6 bases and V 1 base, and 11 bases lay outside the gene matches. CDR3 nucleotide sequence: TGTGCCAGCAGCTTAGGGGGCCGACAGGGGGCGCCCCCTGAAGCTTTCTTT. Residues: CASSLGGRQGAPPEAFF.